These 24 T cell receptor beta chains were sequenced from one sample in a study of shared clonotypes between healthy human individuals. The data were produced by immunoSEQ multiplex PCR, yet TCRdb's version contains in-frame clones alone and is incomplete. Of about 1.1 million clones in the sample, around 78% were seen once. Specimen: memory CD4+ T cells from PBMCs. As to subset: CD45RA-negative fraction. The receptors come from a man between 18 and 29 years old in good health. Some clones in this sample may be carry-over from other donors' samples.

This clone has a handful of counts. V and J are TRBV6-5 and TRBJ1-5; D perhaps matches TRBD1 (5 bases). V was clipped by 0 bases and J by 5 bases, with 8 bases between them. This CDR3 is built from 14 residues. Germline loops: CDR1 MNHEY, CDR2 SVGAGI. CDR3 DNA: TGTGCCAGCAGTTACTCAGAGGGGCATCAGCCCCAGCATTTT. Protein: CASSYSEGHQPQHF.

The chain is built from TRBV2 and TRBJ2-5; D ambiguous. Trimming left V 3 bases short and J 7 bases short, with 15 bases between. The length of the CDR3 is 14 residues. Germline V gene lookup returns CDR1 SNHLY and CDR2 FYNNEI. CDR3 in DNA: TGTGCCAGCAGTGACAGCACCGGAGTGGGGACCCAGTACTTC. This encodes CASSDSTGVGTQYF. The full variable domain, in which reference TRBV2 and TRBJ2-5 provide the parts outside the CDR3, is EPEVTQTPSHQVTQMGQEVILRCVPISNHLYFYWYRQILGQKVEFLVSFYNNEISEKSEIFDDQFSVERPDGSNFTLKIRSTKLEDSAMYFCASSDSTGVGTQYFGPGTRLLVL.

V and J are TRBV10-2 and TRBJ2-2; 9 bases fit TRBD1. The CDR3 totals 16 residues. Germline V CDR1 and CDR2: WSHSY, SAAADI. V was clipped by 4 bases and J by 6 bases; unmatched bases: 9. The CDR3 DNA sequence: TGCGCCAGCAGTGTACAGGGGGCCTTGATTGCCGGGGAGCTGTTTTTT. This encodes CASSVQGALIAGELFF.

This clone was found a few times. The CDR3 region has the DNA TGTGCCAGTAGTATAGCAAGAGTCACAGATACGCAGTATTTT. Protein: CASSIARVTDTQYF. The chain links TRBV19 to TRBJ2-3; D is ambiguous. The CDR3 runs 14 residues. V shed 1 base and J shed 2 bases, with 7 bases lying between them. CDR1 is LNHDA, CDR2 SQIVND, per germline (reference sequence).

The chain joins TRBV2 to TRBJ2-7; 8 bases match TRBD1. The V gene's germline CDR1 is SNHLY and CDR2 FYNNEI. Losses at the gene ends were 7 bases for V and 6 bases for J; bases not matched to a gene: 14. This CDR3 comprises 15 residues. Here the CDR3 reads CASKIRDRSNSEQYF. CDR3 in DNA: TGTGCCAGCAAGATCCGGGACAGGTCTAATTCCGAGCAGTACTTC.

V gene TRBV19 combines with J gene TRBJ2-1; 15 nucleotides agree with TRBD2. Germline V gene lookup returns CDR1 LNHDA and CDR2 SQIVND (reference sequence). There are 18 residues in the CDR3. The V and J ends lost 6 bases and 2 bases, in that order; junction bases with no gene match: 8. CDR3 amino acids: CASSGTSGRQAPYNEQFF. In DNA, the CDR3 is TGTGCCAGTAGCGGGACTAGCGGGAGGCAGGCCCCCTACAATGAGCAGTTCTTC.

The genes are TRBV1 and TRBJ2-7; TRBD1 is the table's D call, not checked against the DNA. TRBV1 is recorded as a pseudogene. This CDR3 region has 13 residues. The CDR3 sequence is CTSSQGGQGEQYF. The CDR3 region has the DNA TGCACCAGCAGCCAAGGTGGACAGGGCGAGCAGTACTTC.

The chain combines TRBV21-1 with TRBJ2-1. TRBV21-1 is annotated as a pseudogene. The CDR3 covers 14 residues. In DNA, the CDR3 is TGTGCCAGCAGGGCCTCAAACCATGACGATGAGCAGTTCTTC. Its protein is CASRASNHDDEQFF.

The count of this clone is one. The CDR3, as DNA: TGTGCCAGCAGCTCAAGGACAGGGCTAGCCAAAAACATTCAGTACTTC. It translates to CASSSRTGLAKNIQYF. The chain couples TRBV7-2 to TRBJ2-4; 8 positions agree with TRBD1. CDR3 length equals 16 residues. With 4 bases clipped from V and 0 bases from J, the junction kept 5 bases outside the gene matches. Germline assignment: CDR1 SGHTA and CDR2 FQGNSA. The whole variable domain, filled in from reference TRBV7-2 and TRBJ2-4, reads GAGVSQSPSNKVTEKGKDVELRCDPISGHTALYWYRQSLGQGLEFLIYFQGNSAPDKSGLPSDRFSAERTGGSVSTLTIQRTQQEDSAVYLCASSSRTGLAKNIQYFGAGTRLSVL.

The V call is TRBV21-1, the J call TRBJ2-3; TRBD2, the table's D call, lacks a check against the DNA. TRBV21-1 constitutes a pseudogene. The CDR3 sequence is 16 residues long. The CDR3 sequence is CASSEGRAGLTDTQYF. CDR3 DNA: TGTGCCAGCAGCGAGGGGAGGGCAGGACTCACAGATACGCAGTATTTT.

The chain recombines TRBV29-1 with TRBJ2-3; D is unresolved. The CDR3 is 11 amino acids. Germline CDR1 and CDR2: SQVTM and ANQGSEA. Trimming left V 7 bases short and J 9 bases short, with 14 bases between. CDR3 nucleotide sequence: TGCAGCGCCCGACCGGGTGACACGCAGTATTTT. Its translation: CSARPGDTQYF.

CDR3 sequence reads: CASSLSLGDRVGDQPQHF. CDR3 nucleotide sequence: TGTGCCAGCAGCCTCTCCCTCGGAGACAGGGTGGGCGATCAGCCCCAGCATTTT. This sequence joins TRBV28 and TRBJ1-5; 7 positions match TRBD1. CDR1 MDHEN and CDR2 SYDVKM come from the germline V gene. Germline trimming cut 6 bases from V and 5 bases from J; bases unmatched to any gene: 19. The CDR3 has 18 amino acids.

As DNA, the CDR3 is TGTGCCAGCAGTGAGAGTGGCTGGGAGGAGCAGTACTTC. This gives the protein CASSESGWEEQYF. The chain combines TRBV6-1 with TRBJ2-7, with a possible D match to TRBD2 (5 bases). The CDR3 has 13 amino acids. Between the trimmed V and J ends, which lost 3 bases and 7 bases, there was a span of 13 bases. Germline V gene data show CDR1 as MNHNS and CDR2 as SASEGT.

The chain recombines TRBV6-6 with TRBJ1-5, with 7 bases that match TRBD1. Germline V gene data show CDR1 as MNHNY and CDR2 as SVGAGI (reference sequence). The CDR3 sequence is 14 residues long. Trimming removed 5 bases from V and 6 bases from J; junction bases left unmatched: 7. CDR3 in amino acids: CASSIQGVAQPQHF. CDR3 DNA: TGTGCCAGCAGTATCCAGGGGGTGGCTCAGCCCCAGCATTTT.

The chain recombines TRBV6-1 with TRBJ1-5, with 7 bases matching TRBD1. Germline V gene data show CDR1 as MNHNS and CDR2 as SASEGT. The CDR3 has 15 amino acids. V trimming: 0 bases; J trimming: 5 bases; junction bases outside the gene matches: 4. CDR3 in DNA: TGTGCCAGCAGTGAAGCAGGGGGCGCCGATCAGCCCCAGCATTTT. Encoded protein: CASSEAGGADQPQHF.

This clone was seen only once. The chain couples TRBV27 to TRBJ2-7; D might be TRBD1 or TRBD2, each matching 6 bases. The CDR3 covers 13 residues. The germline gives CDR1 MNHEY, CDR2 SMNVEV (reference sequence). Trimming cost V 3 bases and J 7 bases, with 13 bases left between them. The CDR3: CASSLRGVGEQYF. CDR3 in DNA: TGTGCCAGCAGTTTGAGGGGGGTCGGGGAGCAGTACTTC.

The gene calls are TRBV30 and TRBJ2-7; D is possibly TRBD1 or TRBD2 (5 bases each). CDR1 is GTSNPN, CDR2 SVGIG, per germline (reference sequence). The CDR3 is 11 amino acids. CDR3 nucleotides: TGTGCGTACAGAGGGGTCGGGGAGCAGTACTTC. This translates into CAYRGVGEQYF.

The CDR3, as DNA: TGTGCCAGCAGCTTAAGTAAGTATTTT. It is translated as CASSLSKYF. J is TRBJ2-3 and V is TRBV11-2; D remains ambiguous. CDR1 is SGHAT, CDR2 FQNNGV, per germline. V lost 2 bases, J lost 13 bases, and 4 bases lay in between. The CDR3 runs to 9 residues.

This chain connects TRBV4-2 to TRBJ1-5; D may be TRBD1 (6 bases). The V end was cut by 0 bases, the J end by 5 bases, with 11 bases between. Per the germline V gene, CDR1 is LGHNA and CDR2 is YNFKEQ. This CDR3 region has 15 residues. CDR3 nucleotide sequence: TGTGCCAGCAGCCAAGATGCAGGGGAATATCAGCCCCAGCATTTT. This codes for CASSQDAGEYQPQHF.

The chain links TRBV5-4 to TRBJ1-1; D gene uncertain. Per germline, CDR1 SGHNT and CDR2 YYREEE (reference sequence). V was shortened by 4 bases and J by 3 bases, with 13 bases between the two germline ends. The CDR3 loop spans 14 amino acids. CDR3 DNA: TGTGCCAGCAGCCCTTTCCGGGCTTACACTGAAGCTTTCTTT. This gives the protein CASSPFRAYTEAFF.

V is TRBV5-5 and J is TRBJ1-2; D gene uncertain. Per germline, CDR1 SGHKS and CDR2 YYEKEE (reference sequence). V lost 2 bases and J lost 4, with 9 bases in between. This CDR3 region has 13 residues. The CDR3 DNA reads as TGTGCCAGCAGCTTCACCGGGATCTATGGCTACACCTTC. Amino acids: CASSFTGIYGYTF. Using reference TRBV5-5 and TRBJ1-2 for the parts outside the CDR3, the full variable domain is DAGVTQSPTHLIKTRGQQVTLRCSPISGHKSVSWYQQVLGQGPQFIFQYYEKEERGRGNFPDRFSARQFPNYSSELNVNALLLGDSALYLCASSFTGIYGYTFGSGTRLTVV.

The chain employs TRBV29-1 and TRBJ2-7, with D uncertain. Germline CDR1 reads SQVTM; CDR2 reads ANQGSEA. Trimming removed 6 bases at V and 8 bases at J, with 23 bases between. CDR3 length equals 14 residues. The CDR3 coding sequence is TGCAGCGTCGAATATGGGGTTATAAGTGGGAAGCAGTACTTC. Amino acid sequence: CSVEYGVISGKQYF.

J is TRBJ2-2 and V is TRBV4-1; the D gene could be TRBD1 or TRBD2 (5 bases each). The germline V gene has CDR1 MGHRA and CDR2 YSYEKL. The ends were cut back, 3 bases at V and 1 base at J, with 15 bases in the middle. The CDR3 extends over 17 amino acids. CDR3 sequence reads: CASSQSGALRNTGELFF. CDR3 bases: TGCGCCAGCAGCCAGTCCGGGGCCTTAAGGAACACCGGGGAGCTGTTTTTT.

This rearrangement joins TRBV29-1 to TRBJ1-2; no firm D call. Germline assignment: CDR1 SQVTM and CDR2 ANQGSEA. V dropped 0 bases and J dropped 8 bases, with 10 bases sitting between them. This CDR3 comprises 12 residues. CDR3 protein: CSVEDGIWGYTF. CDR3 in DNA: TGCAGCGTTGAAGATGGGATCTGGGGCTACACCTTC. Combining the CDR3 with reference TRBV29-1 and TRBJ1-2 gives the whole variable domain SAVISQKPSRDICQRGTSLTIQCQVDSQVTMMFWYRQQPGQSLTLIATANQGSEATYESGFVIDKFPISRPNLTFSTLTVSNMSPEDSSIYLCSVEDGIWGYTFGSGTRLTVV.